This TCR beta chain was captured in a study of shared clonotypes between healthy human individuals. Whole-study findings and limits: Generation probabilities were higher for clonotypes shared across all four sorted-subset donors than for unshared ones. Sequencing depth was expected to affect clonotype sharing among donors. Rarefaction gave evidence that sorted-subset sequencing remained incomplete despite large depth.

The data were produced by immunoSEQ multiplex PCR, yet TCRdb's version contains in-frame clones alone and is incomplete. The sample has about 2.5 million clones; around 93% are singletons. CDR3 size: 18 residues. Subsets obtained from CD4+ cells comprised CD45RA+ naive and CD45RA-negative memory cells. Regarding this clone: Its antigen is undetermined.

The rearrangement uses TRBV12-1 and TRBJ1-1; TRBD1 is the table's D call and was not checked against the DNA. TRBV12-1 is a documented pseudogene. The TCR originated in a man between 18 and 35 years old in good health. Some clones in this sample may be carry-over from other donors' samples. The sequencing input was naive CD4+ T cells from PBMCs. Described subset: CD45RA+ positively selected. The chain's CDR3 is CASRKNIQGECRSTEAFF. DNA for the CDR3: TGTGCCAGCCGAAAAAACATTCAAGGGGAATGTAGGTCCACTGAAGCTTTCTTT.